One TCR beta chain is described in this entry. These data belong to a study of cytomegalovirus exposure and HLA in healthy donors. Both 60 Vbeta primers and 13 Jbeta primers went into the PCR. Sequencing used immunoSEQ multiplex PCR; TCRdb keeps in-frame clones, though not all of them. The data contain about 130,000 clones, over 75% of them singletons. The TCR originated in a middle-aged woman in good health and CMV-seropositive. The source material was PBMCs.

Here the CDR3 reads CASSRQVERGQYF. The CDR3 bases are TGTGCCAGCAGCCGACAGGTAGAGAGGGGACAGTACTTC. The J gene is TRBJ2-5, the V gene TRBV28, with D maybe TRBD1 (6 bases). This CDR3 region has 13 residues. Germline V lookup: CDR1 MDHEN, CDR2 SYDVKM. V was trimmed by 6 bases and J by 11 bases, leaving 19 bases between them.